These T cell receptor beta chains were read from a single sample in a study of human T cells and chemical hapten exposure. TCRdb called the RACE reads again in MiXCR, with one record for every CDR3 protein. The sample yields 60,000 or so distinct CDR3 sequences, 9.9% seen once. This material consisted of whole blood, taken in connection with sensitization to the hapten diphenylcyclopropenone (DPC). The source of these receptors is a man in his forties or fifties with alopecia areata. Some clones in this sample may be carry-over from other donors' samples. Each CDR3 is given with its conserved first and last residue. The D gene is left open where the match is weak. Clone size, where shown, is once, few, many, or a class for clones that have expanded.

d_call: TRBD2
v_call: TRBV7-9
clone_size: -
j_call: TRBJ2-7
cdr3_nt: TGTGCCTCGAGGGCGCTAGCGGAATCCTACGAGCAGTACTTC
cdr3_aa: CASRALAESYEQYF

d_call: TRBD2
v_call: TRBV6-6
clone_size: many
j_call: TRBJ2-1
cdr3_nt: TGTGCCAGCGGCGTAGCGGGATTATACAATGAGCAGTTCTTC
cdr3_aa: CASGVAGLYNEQFF

d_call: TRBD1
v_call: TRBV6-5
clone_size: -
j_call: TRBJ1-2
cdr3_nt: TGTGCCAGCAGTCCCCCGGGACAGGGGGCACGTGGCTACACCTTC
cdr3_aa: CASSPPGQGARGYTF

d_call: TRBD1
v_call: TRBV28
clone_size: -
j_call: TRBJ1-1
cdr3_nt: TGTGTGACAGGGGGCATGAACACTGAAGCTTTCTTT
cdr3_aa: CVTGGMNTEAFF

d_call: -
v_call: TRBV18
clone_size: many
j_call: TRBJ2-2
cdr3_nt: TGTGCCAGCTCACTGATGGCATCAGGCCAAATGAAGGACCGGGAGCTGTTTTTT
cdr3_aa: CASSLMASGQMKDRELFF

d_call: -
v_call: TRBV20-1
clone_size: -
j_call: TRBJ2-7
cdr3_nt: TGCAGTGCTAGAGTTGGGACGGTGTACTACGAGCAGTACTTC
cdr3_aa: CSARVGTVYYEQYF

d_call: -
v_call: TRBV20-1
clone_size: -
j_call: TRBJ2-7
cdr3_nt: TGCAGTGCTAGAACTTTTGAGAGGACCTACGAGCAGTACTTC
cdr3_aa: CSARTFERTYEQYF

d_call: TRBD1
v_call: TRBV7-2
clone_size: -
j_call: TRBJ2-5
cdr3_nt: TGTGCCAGCAGCTTAGGCCGAGGGGGCCCGGAGACCCAGTACTTC
cdr3_aa: CASSLGRGGPETQYF

d_call: TRBD1
v_call: TRBV7-2
clone_size: many
j_call: TRBJ1-1
cdr3_nt: TGTGCCAGCAGCTTTCCGGGACAGAAAGCTTTCTTT
cdr3_aa: CASSFPGQKAFF

d_call: -
v_call: TRBV30
clone_size: -
j_call: TRBJ2-1
cdr3_nt: TGTGCCTGGAGTGTTTTAGGTCATGAGCAGTTCTTC
cdr3_aa: CAWSVLGHEQFF

d_call: -
v_call: TRBV7-2
clone_size: many
j_call: TRBJ2-7
cdr3_nt: TGTGCCAGCCGCCGGGGGTCGGGGTACGAGCAGTACTTC
cdr3_aa: CASRRGSGYEQYF

d_call: -
v_call: TRBV7-3
clone_size: -
j_call: TRBJ2-7
cdr3_nt: TGTGCCAGCAGCTTATATGCCGCCTACGAGCAGTACTTC
cdr3_aa: CASSLYAAYEQYF

d_call: -
v_call: TRBV6-2/TRBV6-3
clone_size: many
j_call: TRBJ1-2
cdr3_nt: TGTGCCAGCAGAAGTACGGACTATGGCTACACCTTC
cdr3_aa: CASRSTDYGYTF

d_call: -
v_call: TRBV19
clone_size: -
j_call: TRBJ2-1
cdr3_nt: TGTGCCAGTAGTATACTCCTATCGGGAAGCTCCTACAATGAGCAGTTCTTC
cdr3_aa: CASSILLSGSSYNEQFF

d_call: -
v_call: TRBV19
clone_size: -
j_call: TRBJ2-2
cdr3_nt: TGTGCCAGTAGTATAGATGCCTCTTGGCTAGAACCGGGGGAGCTGTTTTTT
cdr3_aa: CASSIDASWLEPGELFF

d_call: -
v_call: TRBV19
clone_size: -
j_call: TRBJ1-5
cdr3_nt: TGTGCCAGTAGTAACCGAGGGACACCTAATCCGCCCCAGCATTTT
cdr3_aa: CASSNRGTPNPPQHF

d_call: -
v_call: TRBV6-5
clone_size: -
j_call: TRBJ2-1
cdr3_nt: TGTGCCAGCAGTCCCAACGGGAGAAATGAGCAGTTCTTC
cdr3_aa: CASSPNGRNEQFF

d_call: -
v_call: TRBV20-1
clone_size: few
j_call: TRBJ2-1
cdr3_nt: TGCAGTGCTAGAGATGTGGGCCCGCGAATTCCCGATGAGCAGTTCTTC
cdr3_aa: CSARDVGPRIPDEQFF

d_call: -
v_call: TRBV10-2
clone_size: few
j_call: TRBJ2-4
cdr3_nt: TGCGCCAGCAGTATGGGAAACATTCAGTACTTC
cdr3_aa: CASSMGNIQYF

d_call: -
v_call: TRBV20-1
clone_size: few
j_call: TRBJ2-7
cdr3_nt: TGCAGTGCTAGTACAAGGGCCTACGAGCAGTACTTC
cdr3_aa: CSASTRAYEQYF

d_call: TRBD1
v_call: TRBV12-3/TRBV12-4
clone_size: few
j_call: TRBJ2-3
cdr3_nt: TGTGCCAGCAACCACAGGGGGGGCACAGATACGCAGTATTTT
cdr3_aa: CASNHRGGTDTQYF

d_call: -
v_call: TRBV19
clone_size: many
j_call: TRBJ1-5
cdr3_nt: TGTGCCAGTAGTATAGATCCTCGCCAGGCCAATCAGCCCCAGCATTTT
cdr3_aa: CASSIDPRQANQPQHF

d_call: TRBD1
v_call: TRBV29-1
clone_size: few
j_call: TRBJ2-2
cdr3_nt: TGCAGTGGACGGGACAGCACCGGGGAGCTGTTTTTT
cdr3_aa: CSGRDSTGELFF

d_call: TRBD2
v_call: TRBV7-2
clone_size: few
j_call: TRBJ2-3
cdr3_nt: TGTGCCAGCAGCCTTTGGGGCGGGAGTACAGATACGCAGTATTTT
cdr3_aa: CASSLWGGSTDTQYF

d_call: -
v_call: TRBV5-1
clone_size: few
j_call: TRBJ1-5
cdr3_nt: TGCGCCAGCAGCTTAGACGCCGTCAATCAGCCCCAGCATTTT
cdr3_aa: CASSLDAVNQPQHF

d_call: TRBD1
v_call: TRBV29-1
clone_size: few
j_call: TRBJ2-1
cdr3_nt: TGCAGCGGTGAGACAGGGGGCGTTGCATACAATGAGCAGTTCTTC
cdr3_aa: CSGETGGVAYNEQFF

d_call: -
v_call: TRBV7-9
clone_size: -
j_call: TRBJ1-2
cdr3_nt: TGTGCCAGCAGCTTTGGTACAGCGGATGGCTACACCTTC
cdr3_aa: CASSFGTADGYTF

d_call: TRBD2
v_call: TRBV29-1
clone_size: -
j_call: TRBJ2-7
cdr3_nt: TGCAGCGTCCTAGCGGGGCTTGAATACGAGCAGTACTTC
cdr3_aa: CSVLAGLEYEQYF

d_call: -
v_call: TRBV25-1
clone_size: few
j_call: TRBJ2-7
cdr3_nt: TGTGCCAGCAGTGAATCTGGAGGAGCCTACGAGCAGTACTTC
cdr3_aa: CASSESGGAYEQYF

d_call: -
v_call: TRBV7-9
clone_size: many
j_call: TRBJ2-5
cdr3_nt: TGTGCCAGCAGCTCAAGGACTATCGAGACCCAGTACTTC
cdr3_aa: CASSSRTIETQYF

d_call: -
v_call: TRBV10-1
clone_size: many
j_call: TRBJ1-3
cdr3_nt: TGCGCCAGCAGTGAACCGAGGGGACAAAGCACTTCTACTGGAAACACCATATATTTT
cdr3_aa: CASSEPRGQSTSTGNTIYF

d_call: -
v_call: TRBV3-1
clone_size: -
j_call: TRBJ1-1
cdr3_nt: TGTGCCAGCGACCAGGGGCTCGGAAACACTGAAGCTTTCTTT
cdr3_aa: CASDQGLGNTEAFF

d_call: -
v_call: TRBV25-1
clone_size: many
j_call: TRBJ2-3
cdr3_nt: TGTGCCAGCAGTGAAGCCCGACCGACAGATACGCAGTATTTT
cdr3_aa: CASSEARPTDTQYF

d_call: -
v_call: TRBV30
clone_size: -
j_call: TRBJ1-1
cdr3_nt: TGTGCCTGGAGTTGGCAGAGTAACACTGAAGCTTTCTTT
cdr3_aa: CAWSWQSNTEAFF

d_call: -
v_call: TRBV6-2/TRBV6-3
clone_size: -
j_call: TRBJ2-1
cdr3_nt: TGTGCCAGCAGTTCAGGGGATTCATCCTACAATGAGCAGTTCTTC
cdr3_aa: CASSSGDSSYNEQFF

d_call: -
v_call: TRBV5-5
clone_size: -
j_call: TRBJ1-1
cdr3_nt: TGTGTCAGCAGCCGGTGGTGGCCGAACACTGAAGCTTTCTTT
cdr3_aa: CVSSRWWPNTEAFF

d_call: -
v_call: TRBV20-1
clone_size: many
j_call: TRBJ2-2
cdr3_nt: TGCAGTGCTAGAGATCCGCGGCACGGAGACACCGGGGAGCTGTTTTTT
cdr3_aa: CSARDPRHGDTGELFF

d_call: -
v_call: TRBV20-1
clone_size: -
j_call: TRBJ1-3
cdr3_nt: TGCAGTGCTAGAGACAGGCACAGAAGCTCTGGAAACACCATATATTTT
cdr3_aa: CSARDRHRSSGNTIYF

d_call: TRBD2
v_call: TRBV2
clone_size: -
j_call: TRBJ2-7
cdr3_nt: TGTGCCAGCCCAGGGTTCGGACTAGCGGGATTGAACGAGCAGTACTTC
cdr3_aa: CASPGFGLAGLNEQYF

d_call: -
v_call: TRBV28
clone_size: -
j_call: TRBJ1-1
cdr3_nt: TGTGCCAGCCGCGTCGAGGGGAACACTGAAGCTTTCTTT
cdr3_aa: CASRVEGNTEAFF

d_call: TRBD1
v_call: TRBV2
clone_size: -
j_call: TRBJ1-4
cdr3_nt: TGTGCCAGCGAGGCAAGGACAGGGTCGAATGAAAAACTGTTTTTT
cdr3_aa: CASEARTGSNEKLFF

d_call: -
v_call: TRBV20-1
clone_size: many
j_call: TRBJ1-6
cdr3_nt: TGCAGTGCTAGAGGGGTTACGACGGCCTCTTCACCCCTCCACTTT
cdr3_aa: CSARGVTTASSPLHF

d_call: -
v_call: TRBV7-2
clone_size: -
j_call: TRBJ1-1
cdr3_nt: TGTGCCAGCAGCTTAGCCCGGGGGAACACTGAAGCTTTCTTT
cdr3_aa: CASSLARGNTEAFF

d_call: -
v_call: TRBV6-5
clone_size: -
j_call: TRBJ2-3
cdr3_nt: TGTGCCAGCAGGATTAGCGTCGCGGGAGATACGCAGTATTTT
cdr3_aa: CASRISVAGDTQYF

d_call: TRBD1
v_call: TRBV25-1
clone_size: -
j_call: TRBJ2-7
cdr3_nt: TGTGCCAGCAGCCAGATACGGGACAGGGGCATTGGCGAGCAGTACTTC
cdr3_aa: CASSQIRDRGIGEQYF